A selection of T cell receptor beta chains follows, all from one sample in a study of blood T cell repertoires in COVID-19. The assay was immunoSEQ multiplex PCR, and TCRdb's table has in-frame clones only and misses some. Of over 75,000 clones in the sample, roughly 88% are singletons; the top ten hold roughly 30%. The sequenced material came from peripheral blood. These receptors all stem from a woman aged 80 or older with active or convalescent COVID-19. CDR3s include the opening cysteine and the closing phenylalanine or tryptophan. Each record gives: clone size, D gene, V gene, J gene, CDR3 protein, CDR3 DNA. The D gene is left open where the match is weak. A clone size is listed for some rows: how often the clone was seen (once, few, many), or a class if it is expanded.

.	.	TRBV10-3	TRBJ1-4	CAISDGGASNEKLFF	TGTGCCATCAGTGATGGGGGCGCCAGTAATGAAAAACTGTTTTTT
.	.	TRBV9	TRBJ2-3	CASSAAGVGADTQYF	TGTGCCAGCAGCGCGGCAGGCGTGGGGGCGGATACGCAGTATTTT
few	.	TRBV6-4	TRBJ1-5	CASSDGPGNQPQHF	TGTGCCAGCAGTGATGGGCCAGGGAATCAGCCCCAGCATTTT
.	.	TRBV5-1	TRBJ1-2	CASSLATDRSYGYTF	TGCGCCAGCAGCTTGGCTACGGACAGAAGCTATGGCTACACCTTC
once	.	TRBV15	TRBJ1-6	CATGAGSSYNSPLHF	TGTGCCACCGGAGCCGGAAGCTCCTATAATTCACCCCTCCACTTT
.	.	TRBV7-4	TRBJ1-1	CASSLVCRRGNTEAFF	TGTGCCAGCAGCTTAGTGTGCCGCAGGGGGAACACTGAAGCTTTCTTT
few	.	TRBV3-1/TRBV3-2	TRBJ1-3	CASSPELYSGNTIYF	TGTGCCAGCAGCCCAGAATTATACTCTGGAAACACCATATATTTT
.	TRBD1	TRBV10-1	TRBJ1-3	CASGGLPTGEGNTIYF	TGCGCCAGCGGTGGGCTTCCGACAGGGGAAGGAAACACCATATATTTT
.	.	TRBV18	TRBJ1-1	CASSPQDRLNTEAFF	TGTGCCAGCTCACCACAGGACAGACTGAACACTGAAGCTTTCTTT
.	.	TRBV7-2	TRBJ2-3	CASSPGTGLGTDTQYF	TGTGCCAGCAGCCCCGGGACTGGGTTGGGCACAGATACGCAGTATTTT
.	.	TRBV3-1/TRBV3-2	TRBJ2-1	CASSQVGGGVRNEQFF	TGTGCCAGCAGCCAAGTCGGAGGGGGGGTAAGGAATGAGCAGTTCTTC
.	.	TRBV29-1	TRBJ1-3	CSVGSGVGNTIYF	TGCAGCGTTGGGTCAGGGGTCGGAAACACCATATATTTT
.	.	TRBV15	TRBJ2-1	CATSRDWQEQFF	TGTGCCACCAGCAGAGACTGGCAGGAGCAGTTCTTC
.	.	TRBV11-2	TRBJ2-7	CASSARPLLYEQYF	TGTGCCAGCAGCGCCCGCCCACTACTTTACGAGCAGTACTTC
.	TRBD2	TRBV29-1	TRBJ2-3	CSVDRRLAGSTDTQYF	TGCAGCGTTGACCGAAGACTAGCGGGAAGCACAGATACGCAGTATTTT
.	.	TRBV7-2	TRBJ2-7	CASSPSPGYEQYF	TGTGCCAGCAGCCCATCCCCCGGGTACGAGCAGTACTTC
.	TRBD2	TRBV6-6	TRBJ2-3	CASSYLTSGPPDTQYF	TGTGCCAGCAGTTACTTGACTAGCGGACCCCCAGATACGCAGTATTTT
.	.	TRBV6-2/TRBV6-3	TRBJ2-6	CASSYRVGANVLTF	TGTGCCAGCAGTTACCGGGTTGGGGCCAACGTCCTGACTTTC
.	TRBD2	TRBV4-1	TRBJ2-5	CASSQDSTSGVETQYF	TGCGCCAGCAGCCAAGATAGTACTAGCGGGGTAGAGACCCAGTACTTC
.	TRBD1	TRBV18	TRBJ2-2	CASSNPGQGVYTGELFF	TGTGCCAGCTCCAACCCGGGACAGGGTGTTTACACCGGGGAGCTGTTTTTT
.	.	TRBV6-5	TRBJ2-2	CASTLSLTNTGELFF	TGTGCCAGCACATTAAGCCTTACGAACACCGGGGAGCTGTTTTTT
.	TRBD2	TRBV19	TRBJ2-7	CASSIGTSGSYEQYF	TGTGCCAGTAGTATAGGGACTAGCGGATCCTACGAGCAGTACTTC
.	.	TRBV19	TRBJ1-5	CASSIGPQPQHF	TGTGCCAGTAGTATAGGGCCCCAGCCCCAGCATTTT
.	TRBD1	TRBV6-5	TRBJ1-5	CASSYSSGGTQPQHF	TGTGCCAGCAGTTACTCTTCAGGGGGCACTCAGCCCCAGCATTTT